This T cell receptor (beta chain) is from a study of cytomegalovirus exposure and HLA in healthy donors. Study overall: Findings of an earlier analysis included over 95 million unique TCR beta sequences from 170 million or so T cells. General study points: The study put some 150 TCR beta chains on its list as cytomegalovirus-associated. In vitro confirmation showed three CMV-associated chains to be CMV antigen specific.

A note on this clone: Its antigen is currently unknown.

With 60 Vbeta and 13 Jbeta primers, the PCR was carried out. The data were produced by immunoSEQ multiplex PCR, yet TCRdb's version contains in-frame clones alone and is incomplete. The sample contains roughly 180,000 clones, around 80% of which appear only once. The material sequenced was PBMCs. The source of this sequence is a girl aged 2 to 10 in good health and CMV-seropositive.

CDR3 sequence: CAWSTPRQGLSPGYTF. The CDR3 bases are TGTGCCTGGAGTACCCCTCGACAGGGACTTTCGCCGGGCTACACCTTC. The V and J genes are TRBV30 and TRBJ1-2, with 7 bases lining up with TRBD1. The CDR3 runs 16 residues. J gave up 8 bases and V 2 bases, and 17 bases lay outside the gene matches. Germline V gene sequence: CDR1 GTSNPN, CDR2 SVGIG (reference sequence).